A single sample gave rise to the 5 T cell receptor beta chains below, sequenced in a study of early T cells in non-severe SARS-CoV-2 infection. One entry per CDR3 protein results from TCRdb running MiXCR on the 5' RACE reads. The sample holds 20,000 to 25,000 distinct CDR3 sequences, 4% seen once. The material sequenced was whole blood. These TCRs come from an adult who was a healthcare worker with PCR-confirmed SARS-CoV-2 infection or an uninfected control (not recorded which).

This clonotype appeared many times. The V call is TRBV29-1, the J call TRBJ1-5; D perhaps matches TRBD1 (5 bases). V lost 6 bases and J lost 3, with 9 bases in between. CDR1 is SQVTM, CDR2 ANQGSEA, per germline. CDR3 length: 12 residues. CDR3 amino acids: CSVGGYNQPQHF. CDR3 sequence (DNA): TGCAGCGTGGGGGGATACAATCAGCCCCAGCATTTT.

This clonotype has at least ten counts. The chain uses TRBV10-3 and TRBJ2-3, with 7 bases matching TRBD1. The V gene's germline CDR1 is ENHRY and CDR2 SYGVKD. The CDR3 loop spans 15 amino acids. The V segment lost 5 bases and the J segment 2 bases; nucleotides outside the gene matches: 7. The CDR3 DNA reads TGTGCCATCAGTATGACCGGACAGGCCACAGATACGCAGTATTTT. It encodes CAISMTGQATDTQYF.

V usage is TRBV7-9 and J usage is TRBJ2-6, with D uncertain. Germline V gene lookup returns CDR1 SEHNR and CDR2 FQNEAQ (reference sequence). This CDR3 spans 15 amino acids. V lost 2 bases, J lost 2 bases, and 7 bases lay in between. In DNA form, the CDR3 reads TGTGCCAGCAGCTTATCCGCAGCTGGGGCCAACGTCCTGACTTTC. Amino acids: CASSLSAAGANVLTF.

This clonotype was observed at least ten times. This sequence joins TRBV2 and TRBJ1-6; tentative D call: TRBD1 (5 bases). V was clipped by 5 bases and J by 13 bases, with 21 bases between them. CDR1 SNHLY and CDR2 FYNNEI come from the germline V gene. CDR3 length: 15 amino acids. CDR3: CASSPEGGTGTPLHF. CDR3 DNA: TGTGCCAGCAGTCCCGAGGGAGGGACGGGAACTCCCCTCCACTTT.

CDR3 DNA: TGCAGTGCTTCCCGGGGCGGGAATTCACCCCTCCACTTT. This translates into CSASRGGNSPLHF. The J gene is TRBJ1-6, the V gene TRBV20-1, with D perhaps matching TRBD1 (5 bases). This CDR3 spans 13 amino acids. The V end was cut by 5 bases, the J end by 7 bases, with 12 bases between. Germline CDR1 and CDR2: DFQATT and SNEGSKA (reference sequence).